This T cell receptor (beta chain) is drawn from a study of blood T cell repertoires in COVID-19. Study as a whole: Nucleic acid was either cDNA or gDNA, and it came from T cells, B-cell-depleted T cells, or PBMCs.

Trimming left V 7 bases short and J 6 bases short, with 12 bases between. Germline assignment: CDR1 SEHNR and CDR2 FQNEAQ (reference sequence). CDR3 size: 13 residues. The repertoire was sequenced with immunoSEQ multiplex PCR; TCRdb's copy has only in-frame clones and lacks some. The sample lists 150,000 to 200,000 clones, more than 70% occurring once. This chain connects TRBV7-9 to TRBJ1-4; D gene uncertain. This TCR was sampled from a man aged 35-49 years with active or convalescent COVID-19. The specimen was peripheral blood. CDR3 bases: TGTGCCAGCACACGCGGACTGGATGAAAAACTGTTTTTT. Protein product: CASTRGLDEKLFF.